This paragraph covers one TCR beta chain sequence. No antigen is known for it. The source of the sample is a study of T cell responses to AZD1222 COVID-19 vaccine. Study-wide findings and caveats: Close to half of all spike-specific TCRs reportedly target regions of the variants that are unmutated.

Sequencing used immunoSEQ multiplex PCR; TCRdb keeps in-frame clones, though not all of them. The data contain approximately 190,000 clones, about 87% of them singletons. The CDR3 has 14 residues. CDR1 is LGHNA and CDR2 is YNFKEQ in the germline V gene. J lost 6 bases, V lost 5 bases, and 4 bases had no gene match. The chain is built from TRBV4-2 and TRBJ2-2; 9 bases fit TRBD1. The sample here was peripheral blood, taken on day 0 of MenACWY control vaccination. This TCR was recovered from an adult in good health. CDR3 sequence: CASSEQGAAGELFF. For the CDR3, the DNA is TGTGCCAGCAGCGAACAGGGGGCGGCCGGGGAGCTGTTTTTT.